This TCR beta chain was sequenced in a study of shared clonotypes between healthy human individuals. Regarding the study as a whole: Naive subsets typically showed greater estimated richness than memory subsets.

With regard to this clone: Its antigen remains unidentified.

V was clipped by 1 base and J by 3 bases, with 13 bases between them. The CDR3 sequence is 16 residues long. CDR1 and CDR2 from the germline V gene are MDHEN and SYDVKM. Terminally differentiated effector memory CD45RA+ cells were excluded from the naive CD8 cells, which were CD45RO-negative and positively selected for CCR7. The authors ran the assay at deep level. It was across several immunoSEQ plates that each subset's genomic DNA was evenly split. Measured with immunoSEQ multiplex PCR; TCRdb has only the in-frame clones, and not every one. The sample has over 2 million clones, about 95% seen once.

Sequencing was carried out using naive CD8+ T cells sorted from blood. The J gene is TRBJ1-5, the V gene TRBV28, with a possible D match to TRBD1 (5 bases). The receptor comes from a man between 18 and 35 years old in good health. CDR3 in amino acids: CASSLSYGGINQPQHF. In nucleotides, the CDR3 is TGTGCCAGCAGTTTATCGTATGGGGGTATCAATCAGCCCCAGCATTTT.